This entry lists 22 T cell receptor beta chains sequenced from one sample in a study of control samples from healthy donors and cancer patients (dated by TCRdb to about 2020). Libraries were made using the immunoSEQ multiplex PCR assay. Imported from immuneACCESS, the table was reduced by TCRdb to in-frame sequences with V and J called. These copies leave out some clones; in studies compared against another copy, an unresolved V gene accounts for under half, and the cause of the remainder is not known. In all, the sample holds approximately 170,000 clones, and more than 80% of those were seen once. The ten largest clones represent roughly 1.3% of the sample. The specimen sequenced was blood. These receptors came from a man aged 25-45 years in good health.

The genes are TRBV5-4 and TRBJ1-1; D is unresolved. Per germline, CDR1 SGHNT and CDR2 YYREEE (reference sequence). The CDR3 consists of 11 residues. V lost 0 bases and J lost 10, with 7 bases in between. This CDR3 reads CASSLGERAFF. CDR3 DNA: TGTGCCAGCAGCTTGGGAGAAAGAGCTTTCTTT.

Comment on this clone: Other DNA sequences of this sample code for an identical CDR3. The chain couples TRBV6-1 to TRBJ2-7, with 7 bases matching TRBD1. Germline trimming cut 3 bases from V and 5 bases from J; bases unmatched to any gene: 13. The CDR3 covers 16 residues. In germline, CDR1 is MNHNS, CDR2 SASEGT. CDR3: CASSEWVGTAANEQYF. In DNA, the CDR3 is TGTGCCAGCAGTGAGTGGGTGGGGACAGCGGCCAACGAGCAGTACTTC.

This clone occurred a few times. The gene calls are TRBV3-1 (or the pseudogene TRBV3-2) and TRBJ1-6; 7 positions agree with TRBD1. V lost 7 bases to trimming and J lost 9 bases; unmatched junction nucleotides: 9. The CDR3 runs to 14 residues. CDR1 is LGHDT, CDR2 YNNKEL, per germline (reference sequence). The CDR3, as DNA: TGTGCCAGCAACTATCGACAGGGCGCTTCACCCCTCCACTTT. Its protein is CASNYRQGASPLHF.

V gene TRBV11-3 combines with J gene TRBJ2-7; 8 positions agree with TRBD2. Trimming cost V 2 bases and J 0 bases; bases outside gene matches: 3. CDR3 length equals 15 residues. Germline V lookup: CDR1 SGHNT, CDR2 YENEEA. The CDR3 region is CASSLNSGASYEQYF. The DNA of the CDR3 is TGTGCCAGCAGCTTAAATAGCGGGGCCTCCTACGAGCAGTACTTC.

The V and J genes are TRBV6-5 and TRBJ1-5, with unresolved D. Looked up from germline, CDR1 is MNHEY and CDR2 is SVGAGI. V was trimmed by 7 bases and J by 6 bases, leaving 16 bases between them. The CDR3 is 14 residues long. The CDR3 here is CASTRTSRPQPQHF. Here the CDR3 DNA reads TGTGCCAGCACTCGGACGAGTCGTCCTCAGCCCCAGCATTTT.

This clone was seen once. The rearrangement uses TRBV19 and TRBJ2-1; a possible D gene is TRBD1 (6 bases). Germline CDR1 LNHDA, CDR2 SQIVND (reference sequence). Trimming shortened V by 5 bases and J by 10 bases, and 15 bases separated the two germline ends. This CDR3 has 13 residues. The CDR3 sequence is CASSARHRVEQFF. CDR3 coding DNA: TGTGCCAGTAGTGCCCGACACAGGGTCGAGCAGTTCTTC. The complete variable domain, with remaining parts taken from reference TRBV19 and TRBJ2-1, reads DGGITQSPKYLFRKEGQNVTLSCEQNLNHDAMYWYRQDPGQGLRLIYYSQIVNDFQKGDIAEGYSVSREKKESFPLTVTSAQKNPTAFYLCASSARHRVEQFFGPGTRLTVL.

The chain uses TRBV12-3 or TRBV12-4 and TRBJ1-5; D is ambiguous. The CDR3 runs 13 residues. Trimming took off 5 bases at V and 3 bases at J, with 8 bases between the two ends. The CDR3 reads CASSRTTNQPQHF. Written as DNA, the CDR3 is TGTGCCAGCAGTCGGACTACCAATCAGCCCCAGCATTTT.

The chain couples TRBV29-1 to TRBJ1-2, with a possible D match to TRBD1 (6 bases). CDR3 size: 11 residues. The germline CDR1 and CDR2 sequences are SQVTM and ANQGSEA. The V end was cut by 6 bases, the J end by 4 bases, with 9 bases between. The CDR3 here is CSVVDSYGYTF. The CDR3 nucleotides are TGCAGCGTCGTGGACAGCTATGGCTACACCTTC.

This chain uses TRBV5-1 with TRBJ1-1; 7 nucleotides line up with TRBD1. V dropped 3 bases and J dropped 4; count of bases not matched to a gene: 6. CDR3 length: 14 residues. Germline V lookup: CDR1 SGHRS, CDR2 YFSETQ. The CDR3, as DNA: TGCGCCAGCAGCTCCCAGGGGGGGGGCACTGAAGCTTTCTTT. Residues: CASSSQGGGTEAFF.

On this clone itself: Sequence at one end of the junction differs from germline and may be a read error. The same CDR3 is also encoded by other DNA sequences in this sample. V and J are TRBV9 and TRBJ1-2; 8 nucleotides align to TRBD1. The length of the CDR3 is 14 residues. Germline V lookup: CDR1 SGDLS, CDR2 YYNGEE. The CDR3 nucleotides are TGTGCCAGCAGCGTAAATTCAGGGGGCATTGGCTATACCTTC. This translates into CASSVNSGGIGYTF.

The genes are TRBV18 and TRBJ1-2, with D possibly matching TRBD1 (6 bases). The germline gives CDR1 KGHSH, CDR2 LQKENI. The CDR3 runs 13 residues. V lost 2 bases and J lost 5, with 9 bases in between. This chain's CDR3 is CASSPGQWYGYTF. The CDR3 DNA reads as TGTGCCAGCTCACCAGGACAGTGGTATGGCTACACCTTC.

V is TRBV6-2 or TRBV6-3 and J is TRBJ1-1; D gene unclear. Germline V gene lookup returns CDR1 MNHEY and CDR2 SVGEGT. Trimming stripped 7 bases from V and 4 bases from J, with 16 bases between. CDR3 length equals 14 residues. The CDR3 reads CASTPVWGSTEAFF. CDR3 coding DNA: TGTGCCAGCACCCCGGTTTGGGGTAGCACTGAAGCTTTCTTT.

V gene TRBV6-2 or TRBV6-3 combines with J gene TRBJ2-1; the match to TRBD2 covers 8 bases. Germline CDR1 and CDR2: MNHEY and SVGEGT. The CDR3 totals 15 residues. The V gene end was trimmed by 0 bases and the J gene end by 9 bases; junction bases not matched to a gene: 7. DNA for the CDR3: TGTGCCAGCAGTTACTCGATGCGGGGGGACGGTGAGCAGTTCTTC. Translating it yields CASSYSMRGDGEQFF.

This rearrangement joins TRBV7-9 to TRBJ2-1; no clear D gene. The CDR3 sequence is 14 residues long. V was clipped by 5 bases and J by 4 bases, with 12 bases between them. CDR1 SEHNR and CDR2 FQNEAQ come from the germline V gene (reference sequence). The CDR3 reads CASSDIDFYNEQFF. The CDR3, as DNA: TGTGCCAGCAGCGATATAGACTTTTACAATGAGCAGTTCTTC.

This clone is a singleton in its sample. The rearrangement joins TRBV14 to TRBJ1-2, with D tentatively TRBD1 (5 bases). The V gene lost 9 bases and the J gene lost 8 bases, with 7 bases spanning the gap. Germline V lookup: CDR1 SGHDN, CDR2 FVKESK. CDR3 length equals 9 residues. The CDR3 region is CARYRGYTF. For the CDR3, the DNA is TGTGCCAGATACAGGGGCTACACCTTC.

J is TRBJ1-5 and V is TRBV28, with 7 bases identical to TRBD1. This CDR3 region has 13 residues. The trim removed 3 bases at V and 15 bases at J, leaving 11 bases unmatched. Germline CDR1 MDHEN, CDR2 SYDVKM. CDR3 nucleotides: TGTGCCAGCAGTTTCGCCCTGGACAGGTTAACGCATTTT. Protein: CASSFALDRLTHF.

J is TRBJ1-2 and V is TRBV2; the match to TRBD1 covers 9 bases. The CDR3 is 15 amino acids. Germline V gene data show CDR1 as SNHLY and CDR2 as FYNNEI. With 6 bases clipped from V and 2 bases from J, the junction kept 7 bases outside the gene matches. CDR3 loop: CASRPTDRGNYGYTF. The DNA of the CDR3 is TGTGCCAGCAGGCCCACCGACAGGGGGAACTATGGCTACACCTTC.

The rearrangement links TRBV28 to TRBJ2-7; possible D gene TRBD1, 6 bases. Trimming left V 6 bases short and J 0 bases short, with 18 bases between. Germline-derived CDR1 and CDR2 are MDHEN and SYDVKM. The CDR3 runs 16 residues. CDR3 nucleotide sequence: TGTGCCAGCAGGCCACTCCGGGACATAAGCTCCTACGAGCAGTACTTC. It yields the protein CASRPLRDISSYEQYF.

The chain combines TRBV12-3 or TRBV12-4 with TRBJ2-7, with D possibly called TRBD1 or TRBD2 (5 bases each). The CDR3 is 12 residues long. V was trimmed by 6 bases and J by 5 bases, leaving 11 bases between them. Written as DNA, the CDR3 is TGTGCCAGCAGGTCAGGGAGTCACGAGCAGTACTTC. It translates to CASRSGSHEQYF.

CDR3 sequence (DNA): TGTGCCAGCACGGAGGGGACAGGTTCTTCCTACGAGCAGTACTTC. Translation gives CASTEGTGSSYEQYF. The chain employs TRBV7-2 and TRBJ2-7; 8 bases map to TRBD1. The trim removed 7 bases at V and 1 base at J, leaving 9 bases unmatched. The CDR3 is 15 amino acids. Germline V gene data show CDR1 as SGHTA and CDR2 as FQGNSA. The entire variable domain, with the rest obtained from reference TRBV7-2 and TRBJ2-7, is as follows: GAGVSQSPSNKVTEKGKDVELRCDPISGHTALYWYRQSLGQGLEFLIYFQGNSAPDKSGLPSDRFSAERTGGSVSTLTIQRTQQEDSAVYLCASTEGTGSSYEQYFGPGTRLTVT.

This clone has just one count. V is TRBV2 and J is TRBJ2-1, with TRBD2 matching 10 bases. The length of the CDR3 is 16 residues. The V segment lost 6 bases and the J segment 7 bases; nucleotides outside the gene matches: 12. Germline lookup yields CDR1 SNHLY and CDR2 FYNNEI. The CDR3 DNA is TGTGCCAGCAGCGTCACGCTAGCGGGGGATTCTAATGAGCAGTTCTTC. Protein product: CASSVTLAGDSNEQFF. The whole variable domain, filled in from reference TRBV2 and TRBJ2-1, reads EPEVTQTPSHQVTQMGQEVILRCVPISNHLYFYWYRQILGQKVEFLVSFYNNEISEKSEIFDDQFSVERPDGSNFTLKIRSTKLEDSAMYFCASSVTLAGDSNEQFFGPGTRLTVL.

This chain links TRBV18 with TRBJ1-4; D gene uncertain. CDR3 length: 15 amino acids. The germline V gene has CDR1 KGHSH and CDR2 LQKENI. The ends were cut back, 0 bases at V and 7 bases at J, with 12 bases in the middle. For the CDR3, the DNA is TGTGCCAGCTCACCACCCGGAGTGGAAGGTGAAAAACTGTTTTTT. The encoded protein is CASSPPGVEGEKLFF.